A few counts support the clone carrying this T cell receptor (beta chain). Its target is unknown. Peripheral blood samples of 9 to 10 milliliters were drawn from each donor. Every sample yielded at least 6 million isolated PBMCs. This specimen comes from a study of blood T cells in healthy people across ages. This CDR3 has 14 residues. Unmatched junction bases numbered 5, after V lost 5 bases and J lost 3 bases. From germline, CDR1 is DFQATT and CDR2 SNEGSKA (reference sequence). Combining a sample-barcoded 5' primer with a J-beta primer mix, a second PCR ran for about 6 to 11 cycles. MiXCR was run by TCRdb on the 5' RACE reads, yielding one entry per CDR3 protein. The sample contains some 560,000 distinct CDR3 sequences, 27% of which appear only once. Study findings and constraints: Estimates of total diversity, which came from one million sequenced T cells, were considered to be underestimates.

These data also formed part of another study, on T cells of mothers and their children. That source reports: All extracted RNA went into cDNA synthesis, approximately 1.5 ug per 15 ul.

The TCR was taken from a boy between 2 and 10 years old in good health. The chain carries TRBV20-1 and TRBJ2-7, with 12 positions matching TRBD2. The sample was blood. CDR3 in amino acids: CSACPTSGSYEQYF. The DNA for the CDR3 is TGCAGTGCTTGCCCGACTAGCGGGAGCTACGAGCAGTACTTC.